The next 15 T cell receptor beta chains were all read from a single sample in a study of T cell responses to AZD1222 COVID-19 vaccine. Only in-frame clones appear in the TCRdb table, and some are missing; sequencing was by immunoSEQ multiplex PCR. Of some 94,000 clones in the sample, around nine tenths were seen once. This specimen was peripheral blood, taken on day 0 of AZD1222 vaccination. These receptors all come from an adult in good health.

V and J are TRBV27 and TRBJ1-5; TRBD1 might be the D (5 bases). The CDR3 consists of 14 residues. Germline CDR1 MNHEY, CDR2 SMNVEV (reference sequence). V lost 4 bases and J 1 base, leaving 8 bases between the germline ends. The DNA of the CDR3 is TGTGCCAGCAGTTCAGGGTGGAGCAATCAGCCCCAGCATTTT. Its protein is CASSSGWSNQPQHF.

The genes are TRBV6-5 and TRBJ1-5; 10 bases line up with TRBD1. V dropped 6 bases and J dropped 4; count of bases not matched to a gene: 6. The CDR3 runs 15 residues. Germline CDR1 and CDR2: MNHEY and SVGAGI. The CDR3 here is CASRGGQGVNQPQHF. For the CDR3, the DNA is TGTGCCAGCAGAGGAGGACAGGGGGTTAATCAGCCCCAGCATTTT.

The gene calls are TRBV6-1 and TRBJ1-2; no clear D. Germline V gives CDR1 MNHNS, CDR2 SASEGT. V lost 1 base and J 8 bases, leaving 11 bases between the germline ends. The CDR3 is 13 amino acids. CDR3 coding DNA: TGTGCCAGCAGTGAAGGTTTTGGGAGCGGCTACACCTTC. Its protein is CASSEGFGSGYTF.

The rearrangement links TRBV28 to TRBJ1-1; D not resolved. The CDR3 has 15 residues. Germline V lookup: CDR1 MDHEN, CDR2 SYDVKM. The V and J ends lost 2 bases and 0 bases respectively, with 10 bases between them. The CDR3 reads CASSLPAQMNTEAFF. DNA of the CDR3: TGTGCCAGCAGTTTACCGGCCCAGATGAACACTGAAGCTTTCTTT.

This clone was seen more than once but under ten times. The sample contains more than one DNA sequence encoding this CDR3. The chain uses TRBV10-3 and TRBJ1-5; possibly TRBD1 for D (5 bases). This CDR3 has 13 residues. Germline V gene lookup returns CDR1 ENHRY and CDR2 SYGVKD. The germline V and J ends were trimmed by 5 bases and 6 bases, with 11 bases remaining between them. The CDR3 DNA reads TGTGCCATCAGTAGGCAGGGCAGTCAGCCCCAGCATTTT. Amino acid sequence: CAISRQGSQPQHF.

The chain joins TRBV25-1 to TRBJ2-7; weak D call: TRBD1 (5 bases). Germline V lookup: CDR1 MGHDK, CDR2 SYGVNS. V dropped 3 bases and J dropped 0 bases, with 12 bases sitting between them. This CDR3 is built from 15 residues. In nucleotides, the CDR3 is TGTGCCAGCAGTGATATAGGGGTAGGCTCCTACGAGCAGTACTTC. Its translation is CASSDIGVGSYEQYF.

The chain links TRBV19 to TRBJ1-6; TRBD1 is a possible D gene (5 bases). V lost 3 bases to trimming and J lost 10 bases, with 13 bases between them. The CDR3 totals 14 residues. CDR1 is LNHDA, CDR2 SQIVND, per germline (reference sequence). The CDR3 DNA follows: TGTGCCAGTAGTATCATGGAAAGGGACTCACCCCTCCACTTT. Translated, it gives CASSIMERDSPLHF.

The rearrangement joins TRBV6-5 to TRBJ1-3; D unclear. CDR1 is MNHEY, CDR2 SVGAGI, per germline. The CDR3 has 14 residues. Trimming cost V 6 bases and J 0 bases, with 9 bases left between them. The CDR3 coding sequence is TGTGCCAGCAGAAGGACCCTCTCTGGAAACACCATATATTTT. This gives the protein CASRRTLSGNTIYF.

The rearrangement uses TRBV7-3 and TRBJ2-7; D possibly uses TRBD1 or TRBD2 (5 bases each). V was trimmed by 3 bases and J by 2 bases, leaving 14 bases between them. The CDR3 is 15 residues long. Per germline, CDR1 SGHTA and CDR2 FQGTGA. DNA for the CDR3: TGTGCCAGCAGCTTGAGGCCAGGGAGTCCCTACGAGCAGTACTTC. This gives the protein CASSLRPGSPYEQYF.

This chain joins TRBV12-3 or TRBV12-4 and TRBJ1-1; D is undetermined. V was clipped by 6 bases and J by 1 base, with 9 bases between them. The CDR3 is made up of 13 amino acids. The CDR3 DNA follows: TGTGCCAGCAGCACACAACGGAACACTGAAGCTTTCTTT. Amino acids: CASSTQRNTEAFF.

The V gene is TRBV3-1 (or the pseudogene TRBV3-2), the J gene TRBJ2-1, with D possibly TRBD1 on 6 matching bases. There are 15 residues in the CDR3. The V and J ends lost 5 bases and 1 base respectively, with 12 bases between them. CDR1 and CDR2 (germline): LGHDT, YNNKEL (reference sequence). Here the CDR3 reads CASSLDSLSYNEQFF. DNA of the CDR3: TGTGCCAGCAGCTTGGACAGCCTATCCTACAATGAGCAGTTCTTC.

The chain uses TRBV3-1 (or the pseudogene TRBV3-2) and TRBJ2-1, with D hard to call. Trimming shortened V by 4 bases and J by 2 bases, and 12 bases separated the two germline ends. There are 15 residues in the CDR3. Germline V lookup: CDR1 LGHDT, CDR2 YNNKEL (reference sequence). Here the CDR3 DNA reads TGTGCCAGCAGCCGGACCGGTGGCCCCTACAATGAGCAGTTCTTC. This sequence encodes CASSRTGGPYNEQFF.

This chain joins TRBV18 and TRBJ2-2, with 10 bases that match TRBD2. The V gene's germline CDR1 is KGHSH and CDR2 LQKENI. CDR3 length: 18 amino acids. The V and J ends lost 2 bases and 6 bases, in that order; junction bases with no gene match: 12. CDR3 region: CASSPRVAGGTIAGELFF. The CDR3 nucleotides read TGTGCCAGCTCACCAAGAGTAGCGGGAGGTACGATCGCCGGGGAGCTGTTTTTT.

A note on this clone: This specimen includes other DNA sequences encoding the same CDR3. The chain joins TRBV10-3 to TRBJ2-7, with 8 bases that match TRBD1. V lost 0 bases, J lost 2 bases, and 3 bases stayed unmatched. The CDR3 extends over 15 amino acids. The germline V gene has CDR1 ENHRY and CDR2 SYGVKD. CDR3 sequence reads: CAISESGTGPYEQYF. CDR3 bases: TGTGCCATCAGTGAGTCCGGGACAGGCCCCTACGAGCAGTACTTC.

The rearrangement joins TRBV7-9 to TRBJ2-1; TRBD1 aligns across 12 bases. The CDR3 contains 16 residues. Unmatched junction bases numbered 9, after V lost 7 bases and J lost 5 bases. CDR1 SEHNR and CDR2 FQNEAQ come from the germline V gene (reference sequence). CDR3 nucleotides: TGTGCCAGCAATCTGATGGGACAGGGGGCAAACAATGAGCAGTTCTTC. As protein: CASNLMGQGANNEQFF.